The present T cell receptor (beta chain) was sequenced within a study of T cells in Graves' hyperthyroidism and ophthalmopathy. Study details: At initial diagnosis, before any treatment had begun, peripheral blood was obtained.

About this clonotype: Its antigen is as yet unknown.

Clinical symptoms, serum thyroxine, TRAb, thyroid ultrasound and orbital computed tomography informed diagnoses. Amplification of TCR beta CDR3 regions was performed using RNA transcripts as template. TCR CDR3 regions were first amplified by RT-PCR with HTBI primers. Each CDR3 protein gets one entry after TCRdb re-called the multiplex PCR reads with MiXCR. The profile shows fewer than 450,000 distinct CDR3 sequences, about 18% of them singletons. V was shortened by 5 bases and J by 1 base, with 9 bases between the two germline ends. Germline V CDR1 and CDR2: SGHTA, FQGTGA. The CDR3 is made up of 15 amino acids. Overall study findings and caveats: Appearing also in blood were most of the thyroid clonotypes expanded above 0.001.

Sequencing was done on a sample of blood. The TCR originated in a man younger than 35 with Graves' ophthalmopathy. The rearrangement joins TRBV7-3 to TRBJ2-6; D gene unclear. The CDR3 here is CASSPTYSGANVLTF. The CDR3 nucleotides read TGTGCCAGCAGCCCAACTTATTCTGGGGCCAACGTCCTGACTTTC.